Detailed here is one T cell receptor (beta chain). Antigen specificity is unknown. These data are taken from a study of cytomegalovirus exposure and HLA in healthy donors. Points from the study as a whole: Productive status was seen about 87% or about 30% of the time for most TCR beta V segments in an earlier analysis. In a later analysis, V- and J-gene trimming of beta chains associated with a DCLRE1C missense variant, replicated independently. Cytomegalovirus status was reportedly diagnosed by the classifier with high sensitivity and specificity.

PCR used 60 Vbeta primers and 13 Jbeta primers. As handled by the study authors: The authors later counted about 80 million unique TCR beta chains, some 12 million of them shared. The protocol was immunoSEQ multiplex PCR, while the TCRdb copy is restricted to in-frame clones and leaves out a portion. V and J calls and clone size are as listed in that table; D and trimming were resolved from the DNA. The repertoire has approximately 190,000 clones, roughly 80% of them found once; the top ten carry roughly 6.7%. Trimming pared 5 bases from V and 8 bases from J, leaving 15 bases between. CDR1 is MNHEY and CDR2 is SVGAGI in the germline V gene. This CDR3 spans 13 amino acids.

V is TRBV6-5 and J is TRBJ1-2; TRBD1 might be the D (5 bases). Material for sequencing was PBMCs. This clonotype was obtained from a man between 40 and 49 years old in good health and CMV-seropositive. The CDR3 DNA reads TGTGCCAGCAGTGTTGACAGCCTGGCGGGCTACACCTTC. Translating gives CASSVDSLAGYTF.